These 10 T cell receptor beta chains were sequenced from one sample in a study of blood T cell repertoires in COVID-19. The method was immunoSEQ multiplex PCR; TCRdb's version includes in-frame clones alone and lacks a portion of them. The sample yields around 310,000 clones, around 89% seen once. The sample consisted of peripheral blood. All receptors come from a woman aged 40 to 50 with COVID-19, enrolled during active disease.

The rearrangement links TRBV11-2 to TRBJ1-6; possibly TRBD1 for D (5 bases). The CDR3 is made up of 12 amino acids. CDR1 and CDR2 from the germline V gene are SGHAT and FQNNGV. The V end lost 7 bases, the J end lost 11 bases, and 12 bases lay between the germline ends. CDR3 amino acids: CASKTDSPPLHF. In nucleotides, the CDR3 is TGTGCCAGCAAGACTGACAGCCCACCCCTCCACTTT.

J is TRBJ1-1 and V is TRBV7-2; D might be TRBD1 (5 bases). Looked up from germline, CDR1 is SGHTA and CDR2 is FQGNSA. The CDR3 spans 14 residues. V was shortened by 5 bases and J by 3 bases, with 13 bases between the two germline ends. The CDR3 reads CASSAGIRDTEAFF. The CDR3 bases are TGTGCCAGCAGCGCAGGGATTAGGGACACTGAAGCTTTCTTT.

CDR3 sequence: CASGSGVGKQPQHF. The CDR3 nucleotides are TGTGCTAGTGGTTCAGGGGTCGGGAAACAGCCCCAGCATTTT. The rearrangement uses TRBV12-5 and TRBJ1-5, with D possibly TRBD1 on 6 matching bases. V lost 4 bases, J lost 7 bases, and 14 bases lay in between. Germline CDR1 is LGHNT and CDR2 is FRNRAP. CDR3 length: 14 residues. The variable domain in full, completed from reference TRBV12-5 and TRBJ1-5, reads DARVTQTPRHKVTEMGQEVTMRCQPILGHNTVFWYRQTMMQGLELLAYFRNRAPLDDSGMPKDRFSAEMPDATLATLKIQPSEPRDSAVYFCASGSGVGKQPQHFGDGTRLSIL.

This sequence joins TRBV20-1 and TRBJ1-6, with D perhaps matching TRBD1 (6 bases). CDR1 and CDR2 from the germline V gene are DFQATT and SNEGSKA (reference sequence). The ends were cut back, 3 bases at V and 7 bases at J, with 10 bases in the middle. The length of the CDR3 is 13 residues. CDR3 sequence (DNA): TGCAGTGCTAGTGGAGGGGGAAATTCACCCCTCCACTTT. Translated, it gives CSASGGGNSPLHF.

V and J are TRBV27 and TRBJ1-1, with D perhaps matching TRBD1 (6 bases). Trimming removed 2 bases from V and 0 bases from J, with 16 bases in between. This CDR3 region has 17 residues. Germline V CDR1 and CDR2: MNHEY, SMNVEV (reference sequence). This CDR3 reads CASSLGQGRLMNTEAFF. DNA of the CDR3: TGTGCCAGCAGTTTAGGGCAGGGGCGCCTCATGAACACTGAAGCTTTCTTT.

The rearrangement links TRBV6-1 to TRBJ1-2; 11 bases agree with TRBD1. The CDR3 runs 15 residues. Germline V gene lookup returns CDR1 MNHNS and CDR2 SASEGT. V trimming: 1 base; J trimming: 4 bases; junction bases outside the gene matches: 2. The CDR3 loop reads CASSEEGTGGYGYTF. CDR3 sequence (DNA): TGTGCCAGCAGTGAAGAGGGGACAGGGGGCTATGGCTACACCTTC.

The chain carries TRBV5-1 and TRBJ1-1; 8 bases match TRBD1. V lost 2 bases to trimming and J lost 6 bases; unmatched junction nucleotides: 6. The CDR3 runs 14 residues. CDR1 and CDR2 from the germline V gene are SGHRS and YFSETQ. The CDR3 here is CASSLRQGIAEAFF. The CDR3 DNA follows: TGCGCCAGCAGCTTAAGACAGGGGATAGCTGAAGCTTTCTTT.

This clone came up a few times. The CDR3 reads CASSFQSGRGEQYF. CDR3 coding DNA: TGTGCCAGCAGCTTCCAAAGCGGGAGGGGGGAGCAGTACTTC. The V gene is TRBV7-9, the J gene TRBJ2-7; 10 bases agree with TRBD2. Germline CDR1 SEHNR, CDR2 FQNEAQ (reference sequence). CDR3 size: 14 residues. J gave up 7 bases and V 3 bases, and 6 bases lay outside the gene matches.

CDR3 nucleotides: TGCGCCAGCAGGGAACCGGGACAAGGAAACACCATATATTTT. Protein sequence: CASREPGQGNTIYF. This chain joins TRBV5-1 and TRBJ1-3; tentatively, D is TRBD1 (6 bases). Germline values: CDR1 SGHRS, CDR2 YFSETQ. This CDR3 spans 14 amino acids. The germline V and J ends were trimmed by 5 bases and 4 bases, with 13 bases remaining between them.

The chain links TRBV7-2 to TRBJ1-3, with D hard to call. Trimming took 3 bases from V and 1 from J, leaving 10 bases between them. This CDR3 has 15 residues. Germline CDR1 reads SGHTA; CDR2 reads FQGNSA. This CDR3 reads CASSFLPLSGNTIYF. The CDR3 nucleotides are TGTGCCAGCAGCTTTCTTCCGTTATCTGGAAACACCATATATTTT.